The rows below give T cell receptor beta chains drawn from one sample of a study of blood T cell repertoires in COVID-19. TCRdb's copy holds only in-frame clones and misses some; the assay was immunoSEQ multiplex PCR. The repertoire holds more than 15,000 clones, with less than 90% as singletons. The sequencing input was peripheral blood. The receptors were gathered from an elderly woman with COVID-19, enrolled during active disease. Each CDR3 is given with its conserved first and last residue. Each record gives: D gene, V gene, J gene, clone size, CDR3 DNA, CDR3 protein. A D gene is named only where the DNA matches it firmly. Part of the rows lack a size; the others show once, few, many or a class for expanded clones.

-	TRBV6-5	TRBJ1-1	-	TGTGCCAGCAGAGATTTTGAGGAAGCTTTCTTT	CASRDFEEAFF
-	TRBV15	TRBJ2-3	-	TGTGCCACCAGCGGGGGGCCGGGGGGCAGAGATACGCAGTATTTT	CATSGGPGGRDTQYF
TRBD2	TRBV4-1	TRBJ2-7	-	TGCGCCAGCAGCCAAGGGGCTAGCGGGAGGTACGAGCAGTACTTC	CASSQGASGRYEQYF
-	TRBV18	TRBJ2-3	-	TGTGCCAGCTCACCACCGTCCGGGACTAGCACAGATACGCAGTATTTT	CASSPPSGTSTDTQYF
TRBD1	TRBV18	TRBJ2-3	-	TGTGCCAGCTCACCAGGGACAGTGGATAGCACAGATACGCAGTATTTT	CASSPGTVDSTDTQYF
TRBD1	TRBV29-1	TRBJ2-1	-	TGCAGCGTTGGGAAAGGGACAGGGAATAATGAGCAGTTCTTC	CSVGKGTGNNEQFF
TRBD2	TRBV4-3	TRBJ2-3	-	TGCGCCAGCAGCCAAGAGTCTAGCGGGAGGAGCGATACGCAGTATTTT	CASSQESSGRSDTQYF
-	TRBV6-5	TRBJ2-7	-	TGTGCCAGCAGCCCCCGGGGAGGGGGCGAGCAGTACTTC	CASSPRGGGEQYF
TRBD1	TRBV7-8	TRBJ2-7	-	TGTGCCAGCAGCTTCGCATCTTCGGGACAGTACGAGCAGTACTTC	CASSFASSGQYEQYF
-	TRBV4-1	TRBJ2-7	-	TGCGCCAGCAGCCAAGAACGCGGAAGCGAGCAGTACTTC	CASSQERGSEQYF
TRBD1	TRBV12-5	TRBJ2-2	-	TGTGCCAGTAGCCCACAGGGGGCGCTGAGCACCGGGGAGCTGTTTTTT	CASSPQGALSTGELFF
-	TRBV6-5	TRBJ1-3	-	TGTGCCAGCAGTTACTCGACACCCGTGCCTGGAAACACCATATATTTT	CASSYSTPVPGNTIYF
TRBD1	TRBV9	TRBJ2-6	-	TGTGCCAGCAGCGTTGACAGGGTCCACTCTGGGGCCAACGTCCTGACTTTC	CASSVDRVHSGANVLTF
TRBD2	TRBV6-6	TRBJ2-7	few	TGTGCCAGCAGTTCCGGCCCCGGACTAGCGGACGAGCAGTACTTC	CASSSGPGLADEQYF
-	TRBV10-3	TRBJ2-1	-	TGTGCCATCAGTGGCGGTTCCGGCGGCAACTACAATGAGCAGTTCTTC	CAISGGSGGNYNEQFF
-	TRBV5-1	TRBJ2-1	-	TGCGCCAGCAGCATAACGGGATACAATGAGCAGTTCTTC	CASSITGYNEQFF
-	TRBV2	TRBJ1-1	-	TGTGCCAGCAGTGAAGCTTTGGGGGGCACTGAAGCTTTCTTT	CASSEALGGTEAFF
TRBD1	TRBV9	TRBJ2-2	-	TGTGCCAGCAGCGTAGATGACAGGGCCGAAGGGGAGCTGTTTTTT	CASSVDDRAEGELFF
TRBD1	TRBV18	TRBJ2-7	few	TGTGCCAGCTCACCAAGGACAGGGGAGCAGTACTTC	CASSPRTGEQYF
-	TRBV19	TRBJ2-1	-	TGTGCCAGTAGTACCGCGTCGACTAGCAATGAGCAGTTCTTC	CASSTASTSNEQFF
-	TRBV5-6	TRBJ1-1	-	TGTGCCAGCAGCGGGCGGACAGTTTGGAACACTGAAGCTTTCTTT	CASSGRTVWNTEAFF
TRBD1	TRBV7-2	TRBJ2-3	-	TGTGCCAGCAGCGCGATCAGGGGGCCACCAACAGATACGCAGTATTTT	CASSAIRGPPTDTQYF
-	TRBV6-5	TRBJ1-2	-	TGTGCCAGCAGTTCCTTTAGCGAGCAGAACAATGGCTACACCTTC	CASSSFSEQNNGYTF
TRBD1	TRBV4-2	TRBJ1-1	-	TGTGCCAGCAGCCCGACAGGGAAGGTGAACACTGAAGCTTTCTTT	CASSPTGKVNTEAFF
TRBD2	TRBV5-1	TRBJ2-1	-	TGCGCCAGCAGCTCTATGCGGGAGAGAGCCAATGAGCAGTTCTTC	CASSSMRERANEQFF
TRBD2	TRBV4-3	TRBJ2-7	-	TGCGCCAGCAGCCATACTAGCGGGGATTACTACGAGCAGTACTTC	CASSHTSGDYYEQYF
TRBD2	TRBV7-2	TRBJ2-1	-	TGTGCCAGCAGCTTACAGCGGGGCGGTTGGAATGAGCAGTTCTTC	CASSLQRGGWNEQFF
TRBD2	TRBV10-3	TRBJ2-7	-	TGTGCCATCGCGGGGGGCAGAGAGTACGAGCAGTACTTC	CAIAGGREYEQYF
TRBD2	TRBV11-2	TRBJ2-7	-	TGTGCCAGCAGCTTGTTCGGGGAGGGGCGGTCCGAGCAGTACTTC	CASSLFGEGRSEQYF
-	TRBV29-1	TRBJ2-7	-	TGCAGCGTTAGACAGAGCTACGAGCAGTACTTC	CSVRQSYEQYF
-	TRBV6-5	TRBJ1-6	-	TGTGCCAGCAGTTACTCGAGGGGGACGGACCTCCACTTT	CASSYSRGTDLHF
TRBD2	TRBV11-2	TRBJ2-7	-	TGTGCCAGCACGACTAGCGGGGGGGCGGTGGAGCAGTACTTC	CASTTSGGAVEQYF
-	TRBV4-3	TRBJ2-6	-	TGCGCCAGCAGCCTAACGGAGGGGACGATAAACTCTGGGGCCAACGTCCTGACTTTC	CASSLTEGTINSGANVLTF
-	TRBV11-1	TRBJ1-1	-	TGTGCCAGCAGCCTAGGGGGTCCCCGGGGGAACACTGAAGCTTTCTTT	CASSLGGPRGNTEAFF
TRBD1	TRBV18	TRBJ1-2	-	TGTGCCAGCTCACCACCGGGACAGGGGTTGAACTATGGCTACACCTTC	CASSPPGQGLNYGYTF
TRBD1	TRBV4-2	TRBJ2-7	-	TGTGCCAGCAGCCAAGGGGGACAGTCCTACGAGCAGTACTTC	CASSQGGQSYEQYF
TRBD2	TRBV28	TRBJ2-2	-	TGTGCCAGCAGTCCCCTTACTCGGGGGGGGCTAAACACCGGGGAGCTGTTTTTT	CASSPLTRGGLNTGELFF
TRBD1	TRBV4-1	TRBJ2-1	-	TGCGCCAGCAGCCTGCGGGACAGGGGGCTCGGCAATGAGCAGTTCTTC	CASSLRDRGLGNEQFF
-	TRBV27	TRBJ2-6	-	TGTGCCAGCAGTTTACAGTCTGGGGCCAACGTCCTGACTTTC	CASSLQSGANVLTF
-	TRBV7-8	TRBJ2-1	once	TGTGCCAGCAGCCCGGGACTCGGTCGGCAGTTCTTC	CASSPGLGRQFF
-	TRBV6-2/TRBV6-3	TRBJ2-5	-	TGTGCCAGCAGTTACCGACAGCTTGGAGTTGCCCAGTACTTC	CASSYRQLGVAQYF
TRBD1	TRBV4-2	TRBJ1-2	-	TGTGCCAGCAGCCAAGATGAGGGGGCGTCCTATGGCTACACCTTC	CASSQDEGASYGYTF
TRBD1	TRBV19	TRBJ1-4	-	TGTGCCAGTAGCTCGGGACAGGAACCTGAAAAACTGTTTTTT	CASSSGQEPEKLFF
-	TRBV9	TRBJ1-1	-	TGTGCCAGCAGCGTAGCCGCGACACTTCAATTGAACACTGAAGCTTTCTTT	CASSVAATLQLNTEAFF
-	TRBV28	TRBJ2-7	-	TGTGCCAGCATAGGGGGTGGCGGGAGTATCTACGAGCAGTACTTC	CASIGGGGSIYEQYF
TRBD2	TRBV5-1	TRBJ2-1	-	TGCGCCAGCAGCCGGGGACTAGCGGGGGTTATCGATGAGCAGTTCTTC	CASSRGLAGVIDEQFF
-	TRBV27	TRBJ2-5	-	TGTGCCAGCAGTATCAGGTACCAAGAGACCCAGTACTTC	CASSIRYQETQYF
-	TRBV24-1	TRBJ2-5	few	TGTGCCACCAGTGATGGGGAGCAAGAGACCCAGTACTTC	CATSDGEQETQYF
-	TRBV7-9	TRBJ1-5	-	TGTGCCAGCAGCTCGCCGGGGGGATCCCAGCATTTT	CASSSPGGSQHF
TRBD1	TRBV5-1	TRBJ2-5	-	TGCGCCAGCCTAGAGACAGGGGGCTCCGAGACCCAGTACTTC	CASLETGGSETQYF
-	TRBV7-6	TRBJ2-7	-	TGTGCCAGCAGCTTAGGCGAGCTGGGTCCTGTCCGGGGCGAGCAGTACTTC	CASSLGELGPVRGEQYF
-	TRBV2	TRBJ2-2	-	TGTGCCAGCAGTCTCCAGCGGCTGCAGAACACCGGGGAGCTGTTTTTT	CASSLQRLQNTGELFF
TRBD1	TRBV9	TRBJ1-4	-	TGTGCCAGCAGCCTGAAGGGGACAGGGATTGAAAAACTGTTTTTT	CASSLKGTGIEKLFF